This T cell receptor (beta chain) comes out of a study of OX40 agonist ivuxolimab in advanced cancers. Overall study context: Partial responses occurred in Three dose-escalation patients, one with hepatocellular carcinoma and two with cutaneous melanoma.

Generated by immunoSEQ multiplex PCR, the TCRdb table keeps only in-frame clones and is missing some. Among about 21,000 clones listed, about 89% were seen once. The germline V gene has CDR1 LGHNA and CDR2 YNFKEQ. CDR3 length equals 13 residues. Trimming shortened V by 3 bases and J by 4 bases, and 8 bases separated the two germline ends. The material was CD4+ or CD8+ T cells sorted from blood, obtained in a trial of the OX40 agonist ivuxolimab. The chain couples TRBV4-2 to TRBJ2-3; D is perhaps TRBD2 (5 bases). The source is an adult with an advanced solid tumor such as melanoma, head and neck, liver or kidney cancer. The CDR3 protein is CASSQARADTQYF. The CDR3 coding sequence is TGTGCCAGCAGCCAGGCGCGGGCAGATACGCAGTATTTT.